What follows describes a single T cell receptor beta chain. Antigen specificity is unknown. Per germline, CDR1 LNHDA and CDR2 SQIVND (reference sequence). The CDR3 consists of 14 residues. V lost 6 bases to trimming and J lost 6 bases, with 16 bases between them. The repertoire was sequenced with immunoSEQ multiplex PCR; TCRdb's copy has only in-frame clones and lacks some. This sample has 100,000 to 120,000 clones, with roughly four fifths found just once. This sample stems from a study of T cell responses to AZD1222 COVID-19 vaccine. Findings of the study overall: Among the donors, most were white British and more were female, and clonal diversity was possibly underestimated.

The V call is TRBV19, the J call TRBJ2-3; perhaps TRBD1 as D (6 bases). This material consisted of peripheral blood, taken on day 0 of AZD1222 vaccination. This TCR was sampled from an adult in good health. CDR3: CASRRDKLGDTQYF. The CDR3 DNA reads TGTGCCAGTAGGAGGGACAAACTGGGGGATACGCAGTATTTT.